The 4 T cell receptor beta chains presented below share a single source sample, sequenced in a study of regulatory T cells in long-lasting Graves disease. Researchers made TCR beta libraries by using iRepertoire HTBI primers and running Arm-PCR on CDR3 regions. TCRdb itself ran the multiplex PCR reads through MiXCR, one entry per CDR3 protein. The sample records 440,000 or so distinct CDR3 sequences, about 16% being singletons. The time point is: newly diagnosed GD, antithyroid drugs for less than 3 months. Extracted PBMC RNA gave rise to the TCR library. The sample was also linked to a second study, of T cells in Graves' hyperthyroidism and ophthalmopathy.

This specimen was peripheral blood mononuclear cells (PBMCs), taken at new diagnosis, from a patient treated with antithyroid drugs. All receptors come from a woman aged 30 to 39 with Graves disease.

The chain's CDR3 is CASTTSGRKSTDTQYF. The CDR3 nucleotides read TGTGCCAGCACCACAAGCGGGAGGAAAAGCACAGATACGCAGTATTTT. The rearrangement uses TRBV2 and TRBJ2-3; 9 bases fit TRBD2. The germline V gene encodes CDR1 SNHLY and CDR2 FYNNEI. With 7 bases clipped from V and 0 bases from J, the junction kept 8 bases outside the gene matches. This CDR3 has 16 amino acids.

This clonotype was counted many times. V is TRBV9 and J is TRBJ2-7; 9 nucleotides agree with TRBD2. Germline CDR1 SGDLS, CDR2 YYNGEE. Trimming at V came to 2 bases and at J to 0 bases, leaving 3 bases not matched to a gene. The CDR3 has 15 residues. CDR3 amino acids: CASSVAGGVSYEQYF. CDR3 bases: TGTGCCAGCAGCGTGGCGGGAGGGGTCTCCTACGAGCAGTACTTC.

At least ten counts were recorded for this clonotype. The chain employs TRBV18 and TRBJ1-1, with unresolved D. CDR1 KGHSH and CDR2 LQKENI come from the germline V gene. V was shortened by 0 bases and J by 0 bases, with 5 bases between the two germline ends. The CDR3 length is 14 residues. CDR3 protein: CASSPPRLNTEAFF. The DNA of the CDR3 is TGTGCCAGCTCACCACCGAGACTGAACACTGAAGCTTTCTTT.

Details on this clonotype: This could be a read error, since a much larger clone is one nucleotide away. The chain has TRBV10-3 and TRBJ2-5; the match to TRBD1 covers 7 bases. The germline V gene has CDR1 ENHRY and CDR2 SYGVKD. J lost 11 bases, V lost 0 bases, and 15 bases had no gene match. The CDR3 contains 16 residues. Here the CDR3 DNA reads TGTGCCATCAGTGAGTCGAGTAAGGGGGCTTACAATGAGCAGTACTTC. Amino acids: CAISESSKGAYNEQYF.